What follows is one T cell receptor (beta chain) and its context. This clonotype occurred many times. Its antigen specificity is not known. No base quality values were provided; no much bigger clone lies one nucleotide off. Every donor was a healthy Caucasian. Three unrelated non-twin adults were also sequenced: a male aged 18 to 30, a male aged 50 to 59 and a female aged 50 to 59. Miltenyi CD45RO+ enrichment and human naive T-cell isolation kits were used to isolate memory (CD45RO+) and naive T cells from PBMC. The CDR3, from cysteine to phenylalanine, totals 15 residues. Just CDR3 DNA is preserved here, 45 bases in frame from base 1. V is trimmed back by 7 bases and J by 4 bases, and the junction contains 5 bases that no gene match accounts for. Library generation was performed with 5' RACE. TCRdb records Illumina HiSeq 2000 as the sequencer. A universal primer binding site was added through template switching, and the final cDNA carried a unique molecular identifier so that TCR cDNA molecules could be counted accurately. First-strand cDNA for TCR alpha and beta chains was synthesized from specific primers in the conserved constant-segment region. To control for contamination, every cDNA library was double barcoded, receiving both a SMART-Mk sample barcode and Illumina barcodes. TruSeq adapter sequences along with Illumina sample barcodes were introduced in two successive PCR steps. TCR alpha and beta cDNA libraries were sequenced on the Illumina HiSeq platform with custom primers. Per the original workflow: MiGEC was used to process raw reads and extract unique molecular identifiers, and MiXCR was used to find CDR3 positions. Recombination models were inferred per individual with the repgenHMM and IGoR tools using an EM algorithm. The analysis of shared clonotypes was done with the tcR package in R, with sharing normalized by the product of cloneset sizes. To study raw recombination free of thymic and clonal selection effects, out-of-frame nonproductive sequences were analyzed. TCRdb applied fastp at Q25 and MiXCR to the public reads, then kept only in-frame beta chains. CDR3 protein sequences are deduplicated, and each keeps its most common genes and DNA. TCRdb, not the original authors, processed these V and J calls. The sample data list approximately 700,000 distinct CDR3 sequences, and roughly 6.2% of these were observed just once. The leading ten clones occupy approximately 2% of the sample.

The sample comes from a study of identical twins (dated by TCRdb to the mid-2010s). As for the study more broadly: The study deep-sequenced TCR alpha and beta repertoires from monozygotic twins, unrelated adults of various ages and cord blood to test whether fetal clonotypes persist. Replicate twin experiments were performed at different times using different library preparation protocols to rule out contamination.

Results the study describes overall, beyond this receptor: Abundant cord blood beta clonotypes had fewer insertions, young adult naive repertoires showed a similar but weaker trend, and memory repertoires showed no such trend. Out-of-frame TCR alpha sequences shared between twins showed an excess of low generation-probability sequences compared with coincidental sharing between unrelated individuals. Out-of-frame TCR alpha sharing in monozygotic twins was systematically underestimated by recombination models, whereas sharing between unrelated individuals was in agreement with the recombination models. Invariant T cells such as MAIT and iNKT could partly confound zero-insertion analyses, although diverse VJ usage argued against such confounding for most clonotypes. Because the same donors could not be followed over many years, conclusions were based on cross-sectional statistical analysis. Excess twin sharing in beta out-of-frame sequences was weaker because fewer shared sequences lowered the signal-to-noise ratio.

The sequenced material came from naive T cells sorted from blood. The cell subset or site label of this sample denotes: cells isolated with a human naive T-cell isolation kit. This sequence uses TRBV12-3 or TRBV12-4 and TRBJ2-1, and 12 junctional nucleotides match TRBD2. The receptor was derived from a man between 18 and 35 years old in good health. The DNA sequence is given as TGTGCCAGCATCTCGACTAGCGGGAGTTACAATGAGCAGTTCTTC. Its amino acids are CASISTSGSYNEQFF.